This T cell receptor (beta chain) originates from a study of persistence of HIV-infected CD4 T cells. Cells were stimulated with CMV-infected fibroblast lysates at roughly 9.1 ug/mL. CD40L-negative CD69-negative CD45RO-high memory CD4+ T cells were sorted as populations depleted of antigen-responding cells. For this clone: The antigen is undetermined.

The libraries were made with immunoSEQ version 4 in survey mode. Repertoires were generated with immunoSEQ multiplex PCR, while TCRdb's copy carries only in-frame clones and drops some. The sample contains tens of thousands of clones, around 80% of which appear only once. The TCR sequence derives from an adult woman with HIV who was CMV-seropositive. The material sequenced was CD4+ T cells sorted from PBMCs after roughly 18-hour stimulation, taken from a patient who received antiretroviral therapy.

CDR3 residues: CASSQDTLEPSYEQYF. CDR3 bases: TGCGCCAGCAGCCAAGATACACTGGAGCCTTCCTACGAGCAGTACTTC. The chain uses TRBV4-1 and TRBJ2-7; no definite D call. Trimming shortened V by 0 bases and J by 1 base, and 13 bases separated the two germline ends. Germline CDR1 reads MGHRA; CDR2 reads YSYEKL. The CDR3 spans 16 residues.